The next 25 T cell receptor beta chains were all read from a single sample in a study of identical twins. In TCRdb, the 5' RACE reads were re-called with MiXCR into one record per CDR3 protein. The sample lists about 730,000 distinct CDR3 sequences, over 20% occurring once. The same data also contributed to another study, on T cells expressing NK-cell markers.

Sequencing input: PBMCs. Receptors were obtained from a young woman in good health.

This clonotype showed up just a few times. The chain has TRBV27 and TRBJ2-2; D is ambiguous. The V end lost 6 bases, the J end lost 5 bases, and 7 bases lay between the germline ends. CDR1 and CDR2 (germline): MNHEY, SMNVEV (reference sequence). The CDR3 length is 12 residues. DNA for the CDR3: TGTGCCAGCAGCGAAGTTACCGGGGAGCTGTTTTTT. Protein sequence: CASSEVTGELFF.

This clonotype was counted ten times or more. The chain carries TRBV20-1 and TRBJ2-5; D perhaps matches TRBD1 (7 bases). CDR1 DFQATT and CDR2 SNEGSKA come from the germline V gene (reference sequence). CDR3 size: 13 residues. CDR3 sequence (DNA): TGCAGCCTACCAGGGGGGCTCCAAGAGACCCAGTACTTC. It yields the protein CSLPGGLQETQYF.

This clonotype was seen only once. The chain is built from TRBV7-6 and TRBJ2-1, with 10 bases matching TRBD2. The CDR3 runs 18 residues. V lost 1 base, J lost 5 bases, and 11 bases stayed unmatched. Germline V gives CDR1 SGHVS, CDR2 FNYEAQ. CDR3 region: CASSLVPLGTSANNEQFF. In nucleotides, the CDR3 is TGTGCCAGCAGCTTAGTACCCCTCGGGACTAGCGCTAACAATGAGCAGTTCTTC.

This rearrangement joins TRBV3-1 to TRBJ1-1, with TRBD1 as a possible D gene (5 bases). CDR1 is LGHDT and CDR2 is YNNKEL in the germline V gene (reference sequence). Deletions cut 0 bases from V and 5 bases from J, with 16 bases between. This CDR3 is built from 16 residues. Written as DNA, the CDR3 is TGTGCCAGCAGCCAAGATGGAAAGGGGTGGGGGACTGAAGCTTTCTTT. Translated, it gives CASSQDGKGWGTEAFF.

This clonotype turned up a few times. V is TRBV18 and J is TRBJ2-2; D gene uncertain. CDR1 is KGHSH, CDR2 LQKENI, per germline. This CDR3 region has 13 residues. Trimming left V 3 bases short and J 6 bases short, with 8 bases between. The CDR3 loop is CASSPDQSGELFF. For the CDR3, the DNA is TGTGCCAGCTCACCGGACCAGTCCGGGGAGCTGTTTTTT.

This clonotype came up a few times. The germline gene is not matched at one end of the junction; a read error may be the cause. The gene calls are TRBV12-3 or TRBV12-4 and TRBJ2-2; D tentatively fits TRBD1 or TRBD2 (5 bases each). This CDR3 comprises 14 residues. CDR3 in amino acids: CASSSPLDSGDLFF. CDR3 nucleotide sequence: TGTGCCAGCAGTTCCCCCTTGGATTCCGGGGACCTGTTTTTT.

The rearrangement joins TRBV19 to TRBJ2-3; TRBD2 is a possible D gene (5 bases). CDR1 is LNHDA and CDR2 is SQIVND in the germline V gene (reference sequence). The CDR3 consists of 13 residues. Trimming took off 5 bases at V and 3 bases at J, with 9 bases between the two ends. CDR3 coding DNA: TGTGCCAGTAGTCCGGAGGTGACAGATACGCAGTATTTT. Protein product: CASSPEVTDTQYF.

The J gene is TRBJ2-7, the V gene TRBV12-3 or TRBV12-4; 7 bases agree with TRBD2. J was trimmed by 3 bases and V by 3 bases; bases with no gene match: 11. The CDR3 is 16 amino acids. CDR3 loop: CASSFTLRLANYEQYF. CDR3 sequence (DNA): TGTGCCAGCAGTTTTACCCTACGACTAGCCAACTACGAGCAGTACTTC.

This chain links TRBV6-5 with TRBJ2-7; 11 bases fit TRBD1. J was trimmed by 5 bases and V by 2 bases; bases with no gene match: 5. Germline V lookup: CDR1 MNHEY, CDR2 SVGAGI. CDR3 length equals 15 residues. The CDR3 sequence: CASSYPLGQGDEQYF. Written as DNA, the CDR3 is TGTGCCAGCAGTTACCCGCTGGGACAGGGGGACGAGCAGTACTTC.

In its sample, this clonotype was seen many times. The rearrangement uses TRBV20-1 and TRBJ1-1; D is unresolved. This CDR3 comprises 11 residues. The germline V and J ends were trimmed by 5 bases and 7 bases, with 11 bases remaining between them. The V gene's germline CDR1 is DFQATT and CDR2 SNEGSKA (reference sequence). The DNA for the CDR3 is TGCAGTGCTCGTGACACAAATGAAGCTTTCTTT. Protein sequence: CSARDTNEAFF.

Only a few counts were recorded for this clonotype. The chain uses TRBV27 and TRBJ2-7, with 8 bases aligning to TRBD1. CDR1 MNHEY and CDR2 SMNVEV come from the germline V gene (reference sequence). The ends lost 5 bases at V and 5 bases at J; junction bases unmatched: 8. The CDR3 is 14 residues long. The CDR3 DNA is TGTGCCAGCAGTCCTACAGGGACAGGAGACGAGCAGTACTTC. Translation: CASSPTGTGDEQYF.

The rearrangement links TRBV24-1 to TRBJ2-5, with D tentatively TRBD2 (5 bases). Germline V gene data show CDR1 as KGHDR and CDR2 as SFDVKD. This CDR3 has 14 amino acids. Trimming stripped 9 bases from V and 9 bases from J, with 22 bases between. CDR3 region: CATHDGGPGRPQYF. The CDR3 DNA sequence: TGTGCCACCCATGACGGAGGACCCGGAAGACCCCAGTACTTC.

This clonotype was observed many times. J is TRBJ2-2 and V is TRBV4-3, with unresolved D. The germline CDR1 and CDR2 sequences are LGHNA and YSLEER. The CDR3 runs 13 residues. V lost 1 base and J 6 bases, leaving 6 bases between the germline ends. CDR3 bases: TGCGCCAGCAGCCAAGGTTGGGCCGGGGAGCTGTTTTTT. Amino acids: CASSQGWAGELFF.

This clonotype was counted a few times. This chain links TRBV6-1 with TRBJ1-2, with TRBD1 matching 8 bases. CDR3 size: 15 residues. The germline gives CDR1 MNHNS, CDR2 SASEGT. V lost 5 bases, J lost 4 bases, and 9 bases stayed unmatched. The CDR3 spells CASSIQTGASYGYTF. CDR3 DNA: TGTGCCAGCAGTATCCAGACAGGGGCTAGCTATGGCTACACCTTC.

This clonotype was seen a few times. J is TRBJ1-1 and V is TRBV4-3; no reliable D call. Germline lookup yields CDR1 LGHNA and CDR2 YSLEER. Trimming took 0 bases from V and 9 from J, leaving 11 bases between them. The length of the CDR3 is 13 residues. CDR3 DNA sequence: TGCGCCAGCAGCCAAGATCGCCAGCAGCAAGCTTTCTTT. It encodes CASSQDRQQQAFF.

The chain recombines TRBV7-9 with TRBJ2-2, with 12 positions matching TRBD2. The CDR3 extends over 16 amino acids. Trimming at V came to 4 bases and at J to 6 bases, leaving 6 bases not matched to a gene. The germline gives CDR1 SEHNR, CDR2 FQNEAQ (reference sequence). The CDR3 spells CASSSPTSGRSGELFF. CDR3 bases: TGTGCCAGCAGCTCACCGACTAGCGGGAGATCCGGGGAGCTGTTTTTT.

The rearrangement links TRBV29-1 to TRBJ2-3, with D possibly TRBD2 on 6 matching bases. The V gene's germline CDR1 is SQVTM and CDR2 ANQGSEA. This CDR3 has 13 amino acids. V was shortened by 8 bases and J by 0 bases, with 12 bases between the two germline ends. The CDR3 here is CSSSGTSTDTQYF. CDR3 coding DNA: TGCAGCAGCTCCGGGACTAGCACAGATACGCAGTATTTT.

CDR3 DNA sequence: TGTGCCAGCAGCGAGCAACACAGGGGGCCGGAAGAGACCCAGTACTTC. Translating it yields CASSEQHRGPEETQYF. This sequence joins TRBV9 and TRBJ2-5; 9 bases align to TRBD1. The CDR3 is 16 amino acids. In germline, CDR1 is SGDLS, CDR2 YYNGEE. V trimming: 3 bases; J trimming: 3 bases; junction bases outside the gene matches: 9.

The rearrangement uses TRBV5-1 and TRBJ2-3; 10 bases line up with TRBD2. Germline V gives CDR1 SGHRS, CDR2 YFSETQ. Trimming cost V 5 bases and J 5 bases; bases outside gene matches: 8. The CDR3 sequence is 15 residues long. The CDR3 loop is CASSPSGSQGDTQYF. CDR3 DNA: TGCGCCAGCAGTCCTAGCGGGAGTCAGGGAGATACGCAGTATTTT.

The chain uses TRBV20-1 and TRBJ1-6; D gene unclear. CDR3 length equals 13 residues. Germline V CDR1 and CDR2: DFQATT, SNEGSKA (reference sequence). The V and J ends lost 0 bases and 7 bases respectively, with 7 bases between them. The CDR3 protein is CSARDFPNSPLHF. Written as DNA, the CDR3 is TGCAGTGCTAGAGATTTCCCGAATTCACCCCTCCACTTT.

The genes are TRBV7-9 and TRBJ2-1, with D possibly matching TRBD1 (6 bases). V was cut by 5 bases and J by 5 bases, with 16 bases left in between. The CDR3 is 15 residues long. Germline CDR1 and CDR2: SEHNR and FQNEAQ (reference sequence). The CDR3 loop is CASSQRGSRDNEQFF. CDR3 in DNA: TGTGCCAGCAGCCAAAGGGGGAGCCGAGACAATGAGCAGTTCTTC.

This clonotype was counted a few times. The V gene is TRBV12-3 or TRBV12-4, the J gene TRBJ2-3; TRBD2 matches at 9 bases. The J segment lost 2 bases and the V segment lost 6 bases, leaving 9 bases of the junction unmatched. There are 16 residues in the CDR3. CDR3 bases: TGTGCCAGCAGCAGCGTGGCGGGGGGGAACACAGATACGCAGTATTTT. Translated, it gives CASSSVAGGNTDTQYF.

CDR3 residues: CSAPPGTRSYEQYF. The CDR3 DNA reads as TGCAGTGCTCCCCCGGGGACCAGGTCCTACGAGCAGTACTTC. This sequence joins TRBV20-1 and TRBJ2-7; TRBD1 or TRBD2 may be the D gene (5 bases each). V was pared by 5 bases and J by 1 base, with 15 bases between. Germline CDR1 reads DFQATT; CDR2 reads SNEGSKA (reference sequence). The CDR3 totals 14 residues.

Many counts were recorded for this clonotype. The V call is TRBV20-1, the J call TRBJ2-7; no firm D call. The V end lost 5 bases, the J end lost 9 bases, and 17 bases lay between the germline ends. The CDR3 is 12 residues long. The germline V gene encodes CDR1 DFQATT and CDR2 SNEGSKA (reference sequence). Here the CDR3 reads CSAHSRSAAQYF. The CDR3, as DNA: TGCAGTGCTCACAGCAGGTCGGCCGCGCAGTACTTC.

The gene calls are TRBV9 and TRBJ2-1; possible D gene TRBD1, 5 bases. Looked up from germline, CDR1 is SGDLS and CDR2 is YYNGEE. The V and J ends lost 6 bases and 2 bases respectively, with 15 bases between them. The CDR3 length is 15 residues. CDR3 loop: CASTSSAGTYNEQFF. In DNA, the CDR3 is TGTGCCAGCACCTCCAGCGCAGGGACCTACAATGAGCAGTTCTTC. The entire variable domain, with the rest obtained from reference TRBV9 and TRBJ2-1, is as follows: DSGVTQTPKHLITATGQRVTLRCSPRSGDLSVYWYQQSLDQGLQFLIQYYNGEERAKGNILERFSAQQFPDLHSELNLSSLELGDSALYFCASTSSAGTYNEQFFGPGTRLTVL.